A selection of T cell receptor beta chains follows, all from one sample in a study of blood T cell repertoires in COVID-19. This table comes from immunoSEQ multiplex PCR, and its TCRdb copy is limited to in-frame clones, with some not included. In the table there are under 400,000 clones, around 87% of which are singletons. The sequenced material came from peripheral blood. The receptors stem from a man between 18 and 29 years old with active or convalescent COVID-19. Each CDR3 is given with its conserved first and last residue. D genes are given only for firm matches. Clone size is not always given. Where it is, it says once, few, many or a class for expanded clones.

d_call clone_size j_call cdr3_length v_call cdr3_aa cdr3_nt
- - TRBJ1-1 14 TRBV5-4 CASSLGQGGTEAFF TGTGCCAGCAGCTTAGGGCAGGGTGGAACTGAAGCTTTCTTT
- many TRBJ1-2 11 TRBV20-1 CSARRVNGYTF TGCAGTGCGAGACGGGTGAATGGCTACACCTTC
TRBD1 - TRBJ1-1 15 TRBV29-1 CSVFVRGQVNTEAFF TGCAGCGTTTTCGTCAGGGGGCAGGTGAACACTGAAGCTTTCTTT
- - TRBJ1-5 16 TRBV28 CASSSEAFLVGQPQHF TGTGCCAGCAGTTCAGAGGCCTTCTTGGTGGGTCAGCCCCAGCATTTT
- - TRBJ2-7 14 TRBV7-9 CASSSLDISYEQYF TGTGCCAGCAGCTCACTGGACATATCCTACGAGCAGTACTTC
TRBD2 - TRBJ2-1 16 TRBV7-3 CASSSTTSGSYNEQFF TGTGCCAGCAGCAGCACGACTAGCGGTTCTTACAATGAGCAGTTCTTC
- - TRBJ2-2 15 TRBV11-2 CASSWGLPNTGELFF TGTGCCAGCAGCTGGGGACTCCCGAACACCGGGGAGCTGTTTTTT
TRBD1 - TRBJ2-1 18 TRBV6-2/TRBV6-3 CASSPISRQGQPGNEQFF TGTGCCAGCAGCCCTATCAGTCGCCAGGGACAGCCCGGCAATGAGCAGTTCTTC
- - TRBJ1-4 14 TRBV18 CASQGTANGGKLFF TGTGCCAGCCAGGGGACGGCTAATGGAGGAAAACTGTTTTTT
TRBD1 - TRBJ2-1 14 TRBV9 CASSGTGDLNEQFF TGTGCCAGCAGCGGAACAGGGGATCTCAATGAGCAGTTCTTC
- few TRBJ1-2 15 TRBV3-1/TRBV3-2 CASSQVSAGNYGYTF TGTGCCAGCAGCCAAGTTTCGGCAGGGAACTATGGCTACACCTTC
TRBD1 - TRBJ1-2 13 TRBV7-3 CASSLQGAGGYTF TGTGCCAGCAGCTTACAGGGGGCGGGTGGCTACACCTTC
TRBD1 - TRBJ1-1 15 TRBV28 CASSSPGQSNTEAFF TGTGCCAGCAGTTCCCCGGGACAGTCGAACACTGAAGCTTTCTTT
- - TRBJ2-1 13 TRBV19 CASSIDLSGWQFF TGTGCCAGTAGTATAGATCTAAGCGGGTGGCAGTTCTTC
- - TRBJ2-3 15 TRBV2 CASSSDGISTDTQYF TGTGCCAGCAGTTCCGACGGGATTAGCACAGATACGCAGTATTTT
- - TRBJ1-1 13 TRBV12-3/TRBV12-4 CASSFWGVTEAFF TGTGCCAGCAGTTTTTGGGGGGTCACTGAAGCTTTCTTT
TRBD1 - TRBJ1-2 15 TRBV5-4 CASTAPGQGLYGYTF TGTGCCAGCACCGCCCCGGGACAGGGACTCTATGGCTACACCTTC
- - TRBJ2-7 14 TRBV19 CASSIAGGSYEQYF TGTGCCAGTAGTATCGCAGGGGGGTCCTACGAGCAGTACTTC
- - TRBJ1-2 13 TRBV19 CASGEGRAIGYTF TGTGCCAGTGGGGAGGGACGCGCTATCGGCTACACCTTC
TRBD2 - TRBJ2-7 14 TRBV7-2 CASSLKREGHMQYF TGTGCCAGCAGCTTAAAGCGGGAGGGCCATATGCAGTACTTC
TRBD1 - TRBJ2-1 15 TRBV15 CATSRVGTAYNEQFF TGTGCCACCAGCAGAGTCGGGACAGCCTACAATGAGCAGTTCTTC
- - TRBJ2-1 16 TRBV6-6 CASRQHSRSSYNEQFF TGTGCCAGCAGGCAACATTCGCGGAGCTCCTACAATGAGCAGTTCTTC
- once TRBJ1-2 13 TRBV27 CASSLGGSGGYTF TGTGCCAGCAGTTTAGGCGGGTCCGGGGGCTACACCTTC
- - TRBJ2-1 16 TRBV2 CASSGRGQTTYNEQFF TGTGCCAGCAGCGGGAGGGGACAGACTACCTACAATGAGCAGTTCTTC
TRBD2 - TRBJ2-1 15 TRBV7-9 CASSLPGGRDNEQFF TGTGCCAGCAGCTTACCGGGAGGGAGAGACAATGAGCAGTTCTTC
- - TRBJ1-4 15 TRBV15 CATAEQKRLNEKLFF TGTGCCACGGCGGAACAAAAGAGGCTTAATGAAAAACTGTTTTTT
- - TRBJ1-6 13 TRBV7-9 CASLREKNSPLHF TGTGCCAGCCTACGAGAGAAAAATTCACCCCTCCACTTT
- - TRBJ2-1 15 TRBV7-5 CARSPRDYTYNEQFF TGTGCCAGAAGCCCCCGGGACTACACCTACAATGAGCAGTTCTTC